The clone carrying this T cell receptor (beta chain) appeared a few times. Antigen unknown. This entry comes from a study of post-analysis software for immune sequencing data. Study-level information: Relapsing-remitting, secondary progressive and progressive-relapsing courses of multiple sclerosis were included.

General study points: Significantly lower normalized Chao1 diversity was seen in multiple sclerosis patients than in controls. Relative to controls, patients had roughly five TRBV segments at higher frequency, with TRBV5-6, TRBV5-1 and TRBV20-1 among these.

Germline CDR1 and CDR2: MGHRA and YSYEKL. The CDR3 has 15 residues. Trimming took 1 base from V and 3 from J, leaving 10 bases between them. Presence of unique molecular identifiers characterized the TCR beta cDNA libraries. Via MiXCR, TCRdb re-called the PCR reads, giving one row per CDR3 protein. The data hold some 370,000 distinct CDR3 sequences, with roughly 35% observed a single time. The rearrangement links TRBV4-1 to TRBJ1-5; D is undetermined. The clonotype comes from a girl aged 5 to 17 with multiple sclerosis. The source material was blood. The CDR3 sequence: CASSQGIQNNQPQHF. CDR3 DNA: TGCGCCAGCAGCCAAGGGATCCAGAACAATCAGCCCCAGCATTTT.